The clone carrying this T cell receptor beta chain has just a few counts. The V end lost 3 bases, the J end lost 4 bases, and 10 bases lay between the germline ends. The CDR3 sequence is 13 residues long. Per the germline V gene, CDR1 is SGDLS and CDR2 is YYNGEE. Clones were read by immunoSEQ multiplex PCR, and TCRdb kept only the in-frame ones, dropping some. The data contain 9,500 to 15,000 clones, about 80% of them singletons. The sample is drawn from a study of OX40 agonist ivuxolimab in advanced cancers. This TCR came from an adult with an advanced solid tumor such as melanoma, head and neck, liver or kidney cancer. The gene calls are TRBV9 and TRBJ1-1; no definite D call. Sequenced here: CD4+ or CD8+ T cells sorted from blood, sampled in a trial of the OX40 agonist ivuxolimab. CDR3 amino acids: CASSAGVSTEAFF. CDR3 DNA: TGTGCCAGCAGCGCGGGAGTTTCCACTGAAGCTTTCTTT.